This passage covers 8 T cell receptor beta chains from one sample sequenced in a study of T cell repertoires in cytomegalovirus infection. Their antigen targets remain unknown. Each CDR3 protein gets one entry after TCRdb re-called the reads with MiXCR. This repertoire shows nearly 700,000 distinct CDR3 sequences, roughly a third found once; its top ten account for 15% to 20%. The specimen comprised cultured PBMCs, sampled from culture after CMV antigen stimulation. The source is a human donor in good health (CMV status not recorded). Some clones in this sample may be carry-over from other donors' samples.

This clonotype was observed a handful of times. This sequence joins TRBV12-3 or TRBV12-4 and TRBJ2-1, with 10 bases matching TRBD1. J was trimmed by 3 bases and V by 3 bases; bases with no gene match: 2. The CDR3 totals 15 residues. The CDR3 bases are TGTGCCAGCAGTTTTGGACAGGGGGTCTACAATGAGCAGTTCTTC. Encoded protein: CASSFGQGVYNEQFF.

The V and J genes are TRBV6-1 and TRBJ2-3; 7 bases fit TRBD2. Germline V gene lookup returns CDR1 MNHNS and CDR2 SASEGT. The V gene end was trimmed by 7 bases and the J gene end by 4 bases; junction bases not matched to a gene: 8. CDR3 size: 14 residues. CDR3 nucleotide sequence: TGTGCCAGCATGAGTGGGAGCGGGGCAGATACGCAGTATTTT. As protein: CASMSGSGADTQYF.

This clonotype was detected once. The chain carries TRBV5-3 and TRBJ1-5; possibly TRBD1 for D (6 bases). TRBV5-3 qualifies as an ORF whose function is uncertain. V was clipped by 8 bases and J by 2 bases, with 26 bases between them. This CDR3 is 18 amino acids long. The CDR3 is CASSRDISGPYGNQPQHF. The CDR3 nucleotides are TGTGCCAGCAGCCGGGACATTTCAGGGCCTTATGGCAATCAGCCCCAGCATTTT.

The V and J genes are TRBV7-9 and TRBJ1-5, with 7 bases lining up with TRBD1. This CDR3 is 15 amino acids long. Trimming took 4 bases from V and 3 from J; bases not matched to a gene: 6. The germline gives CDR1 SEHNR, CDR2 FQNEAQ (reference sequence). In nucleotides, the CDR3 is TGTGCCAGCAGCTCGAGTACAGGGGTCAATCAGCCCCAGCATTTT. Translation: CASSSSTGVNQPQHF.

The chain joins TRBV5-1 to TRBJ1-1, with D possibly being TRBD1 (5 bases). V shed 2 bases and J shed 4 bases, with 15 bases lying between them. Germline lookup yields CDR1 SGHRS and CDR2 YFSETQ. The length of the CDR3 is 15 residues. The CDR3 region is CASSLIQGVGTEAFF. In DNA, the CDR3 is TGCGCCAGCAGCTTAATCCAGGGTGTGGGCACTGAAGCTTTCTTT.

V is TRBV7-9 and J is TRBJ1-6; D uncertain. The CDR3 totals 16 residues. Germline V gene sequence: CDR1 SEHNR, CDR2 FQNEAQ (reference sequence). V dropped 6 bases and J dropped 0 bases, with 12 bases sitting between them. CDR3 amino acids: CASSSETSSYNSPLHF. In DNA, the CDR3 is TGTGCCAGCAGTTCAGAGACCAGCTCCTATAATTCACCCCTCCACTTT.

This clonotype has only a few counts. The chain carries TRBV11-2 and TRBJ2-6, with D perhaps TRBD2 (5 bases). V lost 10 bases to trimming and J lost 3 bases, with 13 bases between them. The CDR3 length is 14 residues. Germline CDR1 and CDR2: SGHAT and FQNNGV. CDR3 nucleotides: TGTGCCACCGGGCTCCGGGGTGGGGCCAACGTCCTGACTTTC. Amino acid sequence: CATGLRGGANVLTF.

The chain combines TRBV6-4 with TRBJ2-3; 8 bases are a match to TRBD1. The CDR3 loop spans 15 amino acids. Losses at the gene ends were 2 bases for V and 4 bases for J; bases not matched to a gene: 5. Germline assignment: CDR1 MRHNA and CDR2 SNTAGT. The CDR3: CASSDLAGGSDTQYF. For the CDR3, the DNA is TGTGCCAGCAGTGACCTGGCAGGGGGCTCAGATACGCAGTATTTT.